Each of the 19 T cell receptor beta chains below was sequenced from the same sample in a study of T-cell reconstitution after alpha-beta-depleted transplantation in children. A TCRbeta library incorporating unique molecular identifiers was prepared. TCRdb passed the PCR reads through MiXCR, listing each CDR3 protein once. This sample has about 370,000 distinct CDR3 sequences; roughly 22% occur once, and the top ten carry around 4%. The specimen comprised PBMCs from the stem cell graft donor, sampled from the stem cell graft. The receptors here all came from a human donor who donated a stem cell graft to a child with acute myeloid leukemia.

The chain carries TRBV12-3 or TRBV12-4 and TRBJ2-7; 8 bases agree with TRBD2. The CDR3 totals 14 residues. Unmatched junction bases numbered 4, after V lost 6 bases and J lost 0 bases. CDR3 sequence reads: CASSGGLDSYEQYF. CDR3 sequence (DNA): TGTGCCAGCAGCGGGGGACTAGACTCCTACGAGCAGTACTTC.

The J gene is TRBJ2-5, the V gene TRBV7-9, with TRBD2 matching 7 bases. The V gene end was trimmed by 5 bases and the J gene end by 2 bases; junction bases not matched to a gene: 5. The CDR3 runs 14 residues. CDR1 is SEHNR and CDR2 is FQNEAQ in the germline V gene (reference sequence). DNA for the CDR3: TGTGCCAGCAGCCCGGGGAGGGATCAAGAGACCCAGTACTTC. Translating gives CASSPGRDQETQYF.

The chain recombines TRBV15 with TRBJ2-5; 11 positions match TRBD2. The CDR3 consists of 19 residues. CDR1 and CDR2 from the germline V gene are LNHNV and YYDKDF (reference sequence). V dropped 3 bases and J dropped 5; count of bases not matched to a gene: 17. The CDR3 region has the DNA TGTGCCACCAGCAGTTCGAGACTAGCGGGGATGGGGGCCCGGGAGACCCAGTACTTC. Residues: CATSSSRLAGMGARETQYF.

This chain connects TRBV21-1 to TRBJ2-1; TRBD1 reflects the table's D call only, with no check against the DNA. TRBV21-1 is shown as a pseudogene. This CDR3 has 16 residues. CDR3 DNA sequence: TGTGCCAGCAGCAAAGAGGGACAGGGGGCGCGGAATGAGCAGTTCTTC. Protein product: CASSKEGQGARNEQFF.

This clonotype was counted many times. The rearrangement uses TRBV12-3 or TRBV12-4 and TRBJ2-7, with TRBD1 matching 7 bases. The ends lost 6 bases at V and 6 bases at J; junction bases unmatched: 8. The CDR3 has 13 amino acids. CDR3 DNA: TGTGCCAGCAGAGCAGGGGGTCTGGGCGAGCAGTACTTC. Translated, it gives CASRAGGLGEQYF.

V gene TRBV13 combines with J gene TRBJ2-2; 7 bases map to TRBD1. The ends lost 6 bases at V and 4 bases at J; junction bases unmatched: 2. This CDR3 region has 13 residues. Per germline, CDR1 PRHDT and CDR2 FYEKMQ (reference sequence). DNA of the CDR3: TGTGCCAGCAGTAGGGGGCTCACCGGGGAGCTGTTTTTT. Residues: CASSRGLTGELFF.

The chain links TRBV12-3 or TRBV12-4 to TRBJ1-1; TRBD1 matches 8 bases. This CDR3 spans 15 amino acids. The junction had 8 bases not matched to a gene; V was cut back by 3 bases and J by 5 bases. This CDR3 reads CASSFADRGGTEAFF. Written as DNA, the CDR3 is TGTGCCAGCAGTTTCGCAGACAGGGGCGGTACTGAAGCTTTCTTT.

This clonotype was observed a few times. This chain uses TRBV20-1 with TRBJ2-5; D is possibly TRBD2 (5 bases). Germline V gene sequence: CDR1 DFQATT, CDR2 SNEGSKA (reference sequence). Trimming shortened V by 2 bases and J by 4 bases, and 11 bases separated the two germline ends. CDR3 length: 13 residues. The CDR3 DNA reads TGCAGTGCTAGAAGTTCCGGGGTAGAGACCCAGTACTTC. Residues: CSARSSGVETQYF.

This sequence joins TRBV14 and TRBJ2-3; D is uncertain. The CDR3 is made up of 12 amino acids. Per the germline V gene, CDR1 is SGHDN and CDR2 is FVKESK. Trimming pared 2 bases from V and 2 bases from J, leaving 2 bases between. The CDR3 protein is CASSQPTDTQYF. The CDR3 DNA reads as TGTGCCAGCAGCCAACCCACAGATACGCAGTATTTT.

This clonotype was counted ten times or more. The genes are TRBV4-1 and TRBJ2-3, with a possible D match to TRBD1 (6 bases). V shed 0 bases and J shed 2 bases, with 15 bases lying between them. The CDR3 consists of 17 residues. Germline-derived CDR1 and CDR2 are MGHRA and YSYEKL. In nucleotides, the CDR3 is TGCGCCAGCAGCCAAGATAAAACAGGGCCGGCCACAGATACGCAGTATTTT. Amino acids: CASSQDKTGPATDTQYF.

The table lists this clonotype with many counts. CDR3 bases: TGCAGTGCTAGAGATGCAGGGGGCACTGAAGCTTTCTTT. Its protein product is CSARDAGGTEAFF. The chain links TRBV20-1 to TRBJ1-1; 7 nucleotides agree with TRBD1. V shed 0 bases and J 4 bases; nucleotides not matched to a gene: 2. Germline assignment: CDR1 DFQATT and CDR2 SNEGSKA (reference sequence). The CDR3 covers 13 residues.

The rearrangement uses TRBV5-6 and TRBJ2-1; 12 bases are shared with TRBD2. V trimming: 0 bases; J trimming: 7 bases; junction bases outside the gene matches: 5. Germline V gene lookup returns CDR1 SGHDT and CDR2 YYEEEE. The CDR3 sequence is 16 residues long. The CDR3 DNA sequence: TGTGCCAGCAGCTTGGGACTAGCGGGAGAAGGAAATGAGCAGTTCTTC. Translating it yields CASSLGLAGEGNEQFF.

This clonotype was seen ten or more times. The rearrangement joins TRBV20-1 to TRBJ2-7; tentatively, D is TRBD2 (6 bases). This CDR3 has 16 amino acids. Per germline, CDR1 DFQATT and CDR2 SNEGSKA (reference sequence). The germline V and J ends were trimmed by 3 bases and 2 bases, with 20 bases remaining between them. The CDR3 bases are TGCAGTGCTAGGAACCTTTTGCGGGGTAGGCCCTACGAGCAGTACTTC. This gives the protein CSARNLLRGRPYEQYF.

This clonotype was detected many times. The chain recombines TRBV29-1 with TRBJ2-1; D gene ambiguous. Per germline, CDR1 SQVTM and CDR2 ANQGSEA. V was pared by 1 base and J by 8 bases, with 15 bases between. The CDR3 length is 14 residues. The CDR3 DNA reads as TGCAGCGTTGAAGTTTGGGCGTCGAGCGATGAGCAGTTCTTC. Amino acid sequence: CSVEVWASSDEQFF.

This clonotype has just a few counts. J is TRBJ2-1 and V is TRBV27; 9 nucleotides line up with TRBD2. The V gene end was trimmed by 4 bases and the J gene end by 1 base; junction bases not matched to a gene: 5. Germline assignment: CDR1 MNHEY and CDR2 SMNVEV (reference sequence). The CDR3 is made up of 16 amino acids. CDR3 sequence reads: CASSWAGLASYNEQFF. The CDR3 coding sequence is TGTGCCAGCAGTTGGGCGGGACTAGCATCCTACAATGAGCAGTTCTTC.

This clonotype was counted between two and nine times. The chain employs TRBV5-1 and TRBJ2-3; D remains unclear. The CDR3 runs to 15 residues. The V end lost 0 bases, the J end lost 1 base, and 9 bases lay between the germline ends. Germline CDR1 and CDR2: SGHRS and YFSETQ. In DNA form, the CDR3 reads TGCGCCAGCAGCTTGGTGACTGCGGGCACAGATACGCAGTATTTT. Amino acid sequence: CASSLVTAGTDTQYF.

In its sample, this clonotype was seen once. The chain employs TRBV3-1 and TRBJ2-1, with D hard to call. V was clipped by 6 bases and J by 7 bases, with 13 bases between them. In germline, CDR1 is LGHDT, CDR2 YNNKEL (reference sequence). There are 13 residues in the CDR3. CDR3: CASRRSPSNEQFF. The CDR3 region has the DNA TGTGCCAGCAGGCGGTCTCCTTCTAATGAGCAGTTCTTC.

V and J are TRBV5-1 and TRBJ2-5; D gene unclear. Trimming stripped 0 bases from V and 5 bases from J, with 11 bases between. Germline values: CDR1 SGHRS, CDR2 YFSETQ. The CDR3 is made up of 14 amino acids. The CDR3 region is CASSLALDGETQYF. CDR3 nucleotides: TGCGCCAGCAGCTTGGCCTTGGATGGGGAGACCCAGTACTTC. Using reference TRBV5-1 and TRBJ2-5 for the parts outside the CDR3, the full variable domain is KAGVTQTPRYLIKTRGQQVTLSCSPISGHRSVSWYQQTPGQGLQFLFEYFSETQRNKGNFPGRFSGRQFSNSRSEMNVSTLELGDSALYLCASSLALDGETQYFGPGTRLLVL.

This clonotype was counted only a few times. The gene calls are TRBV5-1 and TRBJ2-5; the match to TRBD1 covers 11 bases. Trimming cost V 4 bases and J 1 base; bases outside gene matches: 3. There are 15 residues in the CDR3. Germline V gene data show CDR1 as SGHRS and CDR2 as YFSETQ. CDR3 DNA: TGCGCCAGCAGCCGGGACAGGGGGGGCCAAGAGACCCAGTACTTC. Protein: CASSRDRGGQETQYF.